This TCR beta chain was captured in a study of T cell responses to AZD1222 COVID-19 vaccine. Profiled with immunoSEQ multiplex PCR; TCRdb holds only in-frame clones, not every one. Of about 72,000 clones in the sample, 80% to 90% were seen once. Only one count was recorded for this clone. Its antigen remains unknown. Study-wide results and caveats: With two AZD1222 doses given, Spike-specific TCR breadth and depth both rose. Only a handful of AZD1222 recipients, six or seven in all, had baseline seropositivity.

This TCR came from an adult who received the AZD1222 COVID-19 vaccine. Material: peripheral blood, obtained 28 days after the second AZD1222 dose.

The CDR3, as DNA: TGTGCCAGCAGCTTCGGGGGAGTGGAGACCCAGTACTTC. Its protein is CASSFGGVETQYF. This sequence joins TRBV7-9 and TRBJ2-5, with D possibly being TRBD2 (6 bases). CDR3 length equals 13 residues. The germline gives CDR1 SEHNR, CDR2 FQNEAQ (reference sequence). V was cut by 3 bases and J by 5 bases, with 10 bases left in between.